The rows below give T cell receptor beta chains drawn from one sample of a study of PD-L1 blockade in urothelial cancer. Profiled with immunoSEQ multiplex PCR; TCRdb holds only in-frame clones, not every one. The table records 80,000 to 100,000 clones, 82% of them present only once. The sample was PBMCs, taken around atezolizumab (anti-PD-L1) treatment. The receptors stem from a man aged 65-85 years with urothelial cancer. Both conserved end residues are part of each CDR3. The order of the fields is clone size, D gene, J gene, V gene, CDR3 DNA, CDR3 protein. D genes are given only for firm matches. Clone sizes are given selectively: once, few, many, or a class where the clone is expanded.

>NA|NA|TRBJ1-5|TRBV4-1
TGCGCCAGCAGCCTTCAGGGTGGTCAGCCCCAGCATTTT
CASSLQGGQPQHF
>NA|NA|TRBJ2-7|TRBV18
TGTGCCAGCTCCTCCCAGGGGGGCGCTTACTCCTACGAGCAGTACTTC
CASSSQGGAYSYEQYF
>NA|TRBD1|TRBJ1-3|TRBV7-6
TGTGCCAGCAGCTCTGGATACAGGGGACACTCTGGAAACACCATATATTTT
CASSSGYRGHSGNTIYF
>NA|NA|TRBJ1-2|TRBV11-2
TGTGCCAGCAGCTTAGAGGCATCTAACTATGGCTACACCTTC
CASSLEASNYGYTF
>NA|NA|TRBJ2-4|TRBV2
TGTGCCAGCAGTGGGGGACAAATAGCCAAAAACATTCAGTACTTC
CASSGGQIAKNIQYF
>few|NA|TRBJ1-5|TRBV6-1
TGTGCCAGCAGCACAGGGTTCAATCAGCCCCAGCATTTT
CASSTGFNQPQHF
>NA|NA|TRBJ1-5|TRBV2
TGTGCCAGCGGCGCGGGCGTGGATAGCAATCAGCCCCAGCATTTT
CASGAGVDSNQPQHF
>NA|TRBD1|TRBJ1-1|TRBV5-4
TGTGCCAGCAGCCATTTAAAACAGGGGTTCAGGGCTTTCTTT
CASSHLKQGFRAFF
>NA|TRBD1|TRBJ1-6|TRBV19
TGTGCCAGTAGTATCACAGGGGGCGGTAATTCACCCCTCCACTTT
CASSITGGGNSPLHF
>NA|TRBD1|TRBJ1-1|TRBV2
TGTGCCAGCAGTGGTGTCTTGGGACAGGCGTCTGAAGCTTTCTTT
CASSGVLGQASEAFF
>NA|NA|TRBJ2-3|TRBV30
TGTGCCTGGTCGGGTCTCACAGATACGCAGTATTTT
CAWSGLTDTQYF
>NA|NA|TRBJ2-6|TRBV19
TGTGCCAGTAGTCTGGGGGGTGCTGGGGCCAACGTCCTGACTTTC
CASSLGGAGANVLTF
>NA|TRBD1|TRBJ2-7|TRBV29-1
TGCAGCGTTGAAGATCGGGGCAGGGGGTCTTCCTACGAGCAGTACTTC
CSVEDRGRGSSYEQYF
>NA|NA|TRBJ1-1|TRBV2
TGTGCCAGCAGTGAAATCCGCGGGGACGTAGGGACTGAAGCTTTCTTT
CASSEIRGDVGTEAFF
>NA|TRBD1|TRBJ2-5|TRBV2
TGTGCCAGCAGTGAAGGGGGGTACCGGACAGGGAAAGAGACCCAGTACTTC
CASSEGGYRTGKETQYF
>few|TRBD1|TRBJ2-1|TRBV7-7
TGTGCCAGCAGCCCGACAGGGTCCCGTGCCTACAATGAGCAGTTCTTC
CASSPTGSRAYNEQFF
>few|NA|TRBJ1-5|TRBV6-1
TGTGCCAGCATCTTTCAGGGCCACAATCAGCCCCAGCATTTT
CASIFQGHNQPQHF
>NA|NA|TRBJ2-7|TRBV5-5
TGTGCCAGCAGCCGAGGCCTCTCCTACGAGCAGTACTTC
CASSRGLSYEQYF
>NA|NA|TRBJ2-2|TRBV13
TGTGCCAGCGGACTGTTTCCGAACACCGGGGAGCTGTTTTTT
CASGLFPNTGELFF
>NA|NA|TRBJ2-5|TRBV30
TGTGCCTGGAGTTTCACAGGGACGCGAGAGACCCAGTACTTC
CAWSFTGTRETQYF
>NA|NA|TRBJ1-2|TRBV6-5
TGTGCCAGCAGTTTCGACAACAACTATGGCTACACCTTC
CASSFDNNYGYTF
>NA|NA|TRBJ1-6|TRBV5-1
TGCGCCAGCAGCTTTGAGGTCCGAATCTATAATTCACCCCTCCACTTT
CASSFEVRIYNSPLHF
>NA|NA|TRBJ1-1|TRBV30
TGTGCCTGGAGTGTGCCCGGACAGTCTGAAGCTTTCTTT
CAWSVPGQSEAFF
>NA|TRBD2|TRBJ2-3|TRBV2
TGTGCCGGCTATGACCCGGGGGGGCAAACAGATACGCAGTATTTT
CAGYDPGGQTDTQYF
>NA|TRBD1|TRBJ2-5|TRBV6-6
TGTGCCAGCGGGGGACAGGGGGCTCGGGAGACCCAGTACTTC
CASGGQGARETQYF
>NA|TRBD1|TRBJ1-2|TRBV11-2
TGTGCCAGCAGCTCTTTGACAGGGGTGCATGGCTACACCTTC
CASSSLTGVHGYTF
>NA|NA|TRBJ1-1|TRBV7-9
TGTGCCAGCAGCTTAGTGGGCAGTGAAGCTTTCTTT
CASSLVGSEAFF
>NA|TRBD1|TRBJ1-1|TRBV28
TGTGCCAGCAGTTTAACTGTTGGCAGGGGGCCTGGCACTGAAGCTTTCTTT
CASSLTVGRGPGTEAFF
>NA|TRBD2|TRBJ2-7|TRBV29-1
TGCAGCGTAGGAACCGGGACTAGCGGATCCTACGAGCAGTACTTC
CSVGTGTSGSYEQYF
>few|NA|TRBJ1-3|TRBV4-2
TGTGCCAGCAGCCAAAGGGGACTGGGTGGAAACACCATATATTTT
CASSQRGLGGNTIYF
>few|NA|TRBJ1-1|TRBV19
TGTGCCAGTAGGATGAGGGAATTGAACACTGAAGCTTTCTTT
CASRMRELNTEAFF
>NA|TRBD2|TRBJ2-5|TRBV5-6
TGTGCCAGCATTGGCGGGAGTAGGACCCAGTACTTC
CASIGGSRTQYF
>NA|NA|TRBJ2-2|TRBV2
TGTGCCAGCTCCCCGGAGGGGGCTGAGAACACCGGGGAGCTGTTTTTT
CASSPEGAENTGELFF
>NA|TRBD1|TRBJ1-1|TRBV28
TGTGCCAGCAGTCCAGGGACAGGGCGGACTGAAGCTTTCTTT
CASSPGTGRTEAFF
>NA|NA|TRBJ2-7|TRBV5-4
TGTGCCAGCAGCCGGAGGGGGGGGACCTACGAGCAGTACTTC
CASSRRGGTYEQYF
>NA|NA|TRBJ2-5|TRBV9
TGTGCCAGCAGCGTAGCTGGAGGGACAGACCAAGAGACCCAGTACTTC
CASSVAGGTDQETQYF
>NA|NA|TRBJ1-1|TRBV5-1
TGCGCCAGCAGCAAGGCCCGAGGAGACGCTGAAGCTTTCTTT
CASSKARGDAEAFF
>NA|NA|TRBJ2-3|TRBV21-1
TGTGCCAGCAGCACCCCGGAGGGACAGCCTGTCTGTCGGGAGTCCACAGATACGCAGTATTTT
CASSTPEGQPVCRESTDTQYF
>few|TRBD2|TRBJ2-7|TRBV7-6
TGTGCCAGCAGCTTAGGAGGACTAGTAACCTCCGAGCAGTACTTC
CASSLGGLVTSEQYF
>NA|NA|TRBJ2-7|TRBV11-3
TGTGCCAGCAGCTTAGAGAGGGTCTCCTACGAGCAGTACTTC
CASSLERVSYEQYF
>NA|TRBD1|TRBJ2-1|TRBV7-2
TGTGCCAGCAGCTACCGGGGACAGGGTACCTACAATGAGCAGTTCTTC
CASSYRGQGTYNEQFF
>NA|TRBD2|TRBJ2-1|TRBV27
TGTGCCAGCAGACTTACTAGCGGACAATACAATGAGCAGTTCTTC
CASRLTSGQYNEQFF
>once|TRBD1|TRBJ1-1|TRBV10-3
TGTGCCATCAGTGAGGGACAGGGGTTCAACACTGAAGCTTTCTTT
CAISEGQGFNTEAFF
>NA|TRBD1|TRBJ2-2|TRBV7-9
TGTGCCAGCAGCTTAGGGGACAGGGCCACCGGGGAGCTGTTTTTT
CASSLGDRATGELFF
>NA|NA|TRBJ1-4|TRBV5-1
TGCGCCAGCAGCCTGGGTAGACTTTCTGAAAAACTGTTTTTT
CASSLGRLSEKLFF